Below are 22 T cell receptor beta chains sequenced from a single sample in a study of CD8 T cells in Susac syndrome. When the RNA was reverse transcribed, random hexamers were used with an input of roughly 0.45 to 1 ug. TCRdb fed the immunoSEQ multiplex PCR reads into MiXCR, producing one record per CDR3 protein. Among 160,000 or so distinct CDR3 sequences, around 96% were seen once, and the ten largest hold about 0.16%. The sample consisted of CD4+ T cells from PBMCs. The receptors originated from a human donor with Susac syndrome.

The chain couples TRBV9 to TRBJ2-3; D call uncertain. V lost 4 bases, J lost 4 bases, and 13 bases lay in between. The CDR3 is 14 residues long. In germline, CDR1 is SGDLS, CDR2 YYNGEE. CDR3 nucleotides: TGTGCCAGCAGCCCCCGTCCTGGATCAGATACGCAGTATTTT. Translation: CASSPRPGSDTQYF.

J is TRBJ2-3 and V is TRBV5-1, with D hard to call. The V end was cut by 0 bases, the J end by 5 bases, with 10 bases between. Germline values: CDR1 SGHRS, CDR2 YFSETQ. CDR3 length equals 14 residues. For the CDR3, the DNA is TGCGCCAGCAGCTTGGCGACCGCCCGAGATACGCAGTATTTT. Amino acid sequence: CASSLATARDTQYF.

This sequence joins TRBV20-1 and TRBJ2-5; 8 bases match TRBD2. The CDR3 is made up of 15 amino acids. After removal of 0 bases from V and 2 bases from J, the junction contained 5 bases not matched to a gene. Germline values: CDR1 DFQATT, CDR2 SNEGSKA (reference sequence). The CDR3 DNA follows: TGCAGTGCTAGAGATCCAGCGGGGGATCAAGAGACCCAGTACTTC. Its translation is CSARDPAGDQETQYF.

The chain uses TRBV7-2 and TRBJ1-5; D gene uncertain. This CDR3 region has 12 residues. With 3 bases removed from V and 3 bases from J, the gap between germline ends came to 3 bases. Germline CDR1 reads SGHTA; CDR2 reads FQGNSA. For the CDR3, the DNA is TGTGCCAGCAGCTTGGACAATCAGCCCCAGCATTTT. It is translated as CASSLDNQPQHF.

The chain couples TRBV7-9 to TRBJ1-2, with 8 positions matching TRBD1. Germline V gene data show CDR1 as SEHNR and CDR2 as FQNEAQ (reference sequence). There are 14 residues in the CDR3. Unmatched junction bases numbered 5, after V lost 4 bases and J lost 4 bases. This CDR3 is CASSSDRDRYGYTF. Here the CDR3 DNA reads TGTGCCAGCAGCTCGGACAGGGATCGCTATGGCTACACCTTC.

This sequence joins TRBV18 and TRBJ1-5; no clear D. This CDR3 spans 14 amino acids. Looked up from germline, CDR1 is KGHSH and CDR2 is LQKENI. Trimming pared 6 bases from V and 0 bases from J, leaving 9 bases between. The CDR3 loop is CASSRTDSNQPQHF. The CDR3 bases are TGTGCCAGCTCTCGGACTGATAGCAATCAGCCCCAGCATTTT.

The chain combines TRBV5-1 with TRBJ2-7, with D unclear. From germline, CDR1 is SGHRS and CDR2 YFSETQ. There are 14 residues in the CDR3. V lost 4 bases to trimming and J lost 2 bases, with 13 bases between them. CDR3 sequence (DNA): TGCGCCAGCAGCCTGCCGGACGGCACCTACGAGCAGTACTTC. It encodes CASSLPDGTYEQYF.

V gene TRBV9 combines with J gene TRBJ2-2; D gene unclear. V lost 1 base, J lost 5 bases, and 12 bases lay in between. This CDR3 region has 15 residues. CDR1 is SGDLS, CDR2 YYNGEE, per germline. For the CDR3, the DNA is TGTGCCAGCAGCGTAACTGTTAGGAGAACCGGGGAGCTGTTTTTT. Translating it yields CASSVTVRRTGELFF.

This chain uses TRBV20-1 with TRBJ1-6; D is unclear. CDR1 DFQATT and CDR2 SNEGSKA come from the germline V gene (reference sequence). Trimming removed 0 bases at V and 7 bases at J, with 7 bases between. The CDR3 covers 13 residues. CDR3 coding DNA: TGCAGTGCTAGAGAGAACGGGAATTCACCCCTCCACTTT. It encodes CSARENGNSPLHF.

The chain joins TRBV13 to TRBJ1-1; D is possibly TRBD1 (5 bases). Germline CDR1 is PRHDT and CDR2 is FYEKMQ (reference sequence). The CDR3 spans 14 residues. Trimming left V 10 bases short and J 0 bases short, with 15 bases between. CDR3 residues: CATRVEGLNTEAFF. The CDR3 DNA reads TGTGCCACGAGGGTGGAGGGGTTGAACACTGAAGCTTTCTTT.

The chain is built from TRBV9 and TRBJ2-1, with D perhaps matching TRBD1 or TRBD2 (6 bases each). The CDR3 contains 14 residues. CDR1 and CDR2 from the germline V gene are SGDLS and YYNGEE. V lost 4 bases, J lost 8 bases, and 16 bases lay in between. The CDR3 protein is CASSPPGARDEQFF. The CDR3 nucleotides read TGTGCCAGCAGCCCGCCGGGGGCCAGGGATGAGCAGTTCTTC.

The V and J genes are TRBV2 and TRBJ2-5, with 11 bases aligning to TRBD2. Per germline, CDR1 SNHLY and CDR2 FYNNEI. J lost 5 bases, V lost 7 bases, and 15 bases had no gene match. CDR3 length equals 17 residues. The chain's CDR3 is CASTGLAANRGLETQYF. The DNA for the CDR3 is TGTGCCAGCACGGGACTAGCGGCCAACCGTGGGTTGGAGACCCAGTACTTC.

The gene calls are TRBV12-3 or TRBV12-4 and TRBJ1-1; D remains ambiguous. Trimming removed 0 bases from V and 10 bases from J, with 18 bases in between. The CDR3 sequence is 15 residues long. Written as DNA, the CDR3 is TGTGCCAGCAGTTTAGCGCGTAACGGGCCCACAGCAGCTTTCTTT. Its translation is CASSLARNGPTAAFF.

The chain uses TRBV6-5 and TRBJ2-2, with TRBD1 identical over 7 bases. From germline, CDR1 is MNHEY and CDR2 SVGAGI. Trimming removed 7 bases from V and 6 bases from J; junction bases left unmatched: 11. This CDR3 has 15 amino acids. DNA of the CDR3: TGTGCCAGCACTAAACGAGACAGGGCTGCCGGGGAGCTGTTTTTT. Its translation is CASTKRDRAAGELFF.

The CDR3 is CSVLLLNPDEQYF. CDR3 coding DNA: TGCAGCGTTCTTCTCCTGAACCCGGACGAGCAGTACTTC. V usage is TRBV29-1 and J usage is TRBJ2-7; D unclear. The CDR3 is made up of 13 amino acids. The V end lost 5 bases, the J end lost 5 bases, and 16 bases lay between the germline ends. Germline V gives CDR1 SQVTM, CDR2 ANQGSEA.

The V call is TRBV27, the J call TRBJ2-1; the match to TRBD2 covers 7 bases. Germline CDR1 reads MNHEY; CDR2 reads SMNVEV (reference sequence). This CDR3 spans 16 amino acids. The J segment lost 0 bases and the V segment lost 5 bases, leaving 7 bases of the junction unmatched. The CDR3 spells CASSRLSSGSYNEQFF. The DNA of the CDR3 is TGTGCCAGCAGTCGCCTGTCTAGCGGCTCCTACAATGAGCAGTTCTTC.

The chain is built from TRBV12-5 and TRBJ2-7, with 8 nucleotides matching TRBD1. The CDR3 runs to 15 residues. Unmatched junction bases numbered 4, after V lost 0 bases and J lost 3 bases. The V gene's germline CDR1 is LGHNT and CDR2 FRNRAP. CDR3 bases: TGTGCTAGTGGTTTGGTCCTCGGACAGGGCTACGAGCAGTACTTC. Translated, it gives CASGLVLGQGYEQYF.

Here the CDR3 reads CASSYFSGSETQYF. DNA for the CDR3: TGTGCCAGCAGTTACTTCTCAGGGAGTGAGACCCAGTACTTC. The genes are TRBV6-6 and TRBJ2-5; perhaps D is TRBD1 or TRBD2 (5 bases each). V was shortened by 1 base and J by 5 bases, with 11 bases between the two germline ends. Germline CDR1 reads MNHNY; CDR2 reads SVGAGI (reference sequence). The CDR3 runs to 14 residues.

CDR3 sequence: CSAGPLADTQYF. The DNA of the CDR3 is TGCAGTGCTGGTCCCCTAGCAGATACGCAGTATTTT. The rearrangement links TRBV20-1 to TRBJ2-3; D remains unclear. CDR3 size: 12 residues. CDR1 is DFQATT and CDR2 is SNEGSKA in the germline V gene (reference sequence). V shed 5 bases and J shed 4 bases, with 10 bases lying between them.

This chain connects TRBV20-1 to TRBJ2-5, with unresolved D. The V end was cut by 0 bases, the J end by 5 bases, with 4 bases between. The germline V gene encodes CDR1 DFQATT and CDR2 SNEGSKA (reference sequence). The CDR3 sequence is 11 residues long. The CDR3 coding sequence is TGCAGTGCTAGAGATTGGGAGACCCAGTACTTC. This translates into CSARDWETQYF.

The rearrangement joins TRBV15 to TRBJ2-5; D possibly matches TRBD1 or TRBD2 (6 bases each). Trimming cost V 1 base and J 5 bases, with 14 bases left between them. In germline, CDR1 is LNHNV, CDR2 YYDKDF (reference sequence). The CDR3 sequence is 15 residues long. DNA of the CDR3: TGTGCCACCAGCAGAGGATCGGGGGCCCGGGAGACCCAGTACTTC. This translates into CATSRGSGARETQYF.

This rearrangement joins TRBV14 to TRBJ2-6, with D perhaps assigned TRBD1 or TRBD2 (6 bases each). Germline loops: CDR1 SGHDN, CDR2 FVKESK. Trimming pared 0 bases from V and 5 bases from J, leaving 17 bases between. The CDR3 is 18 amino acids. CDR3 in DNA: TGTGCCAGCAGCCAAGATGTATCGGGGGCAGCCAGGGCCAACGTCCTGACTTTC. Amino acids: CASSQDVSGAARANVLTF.